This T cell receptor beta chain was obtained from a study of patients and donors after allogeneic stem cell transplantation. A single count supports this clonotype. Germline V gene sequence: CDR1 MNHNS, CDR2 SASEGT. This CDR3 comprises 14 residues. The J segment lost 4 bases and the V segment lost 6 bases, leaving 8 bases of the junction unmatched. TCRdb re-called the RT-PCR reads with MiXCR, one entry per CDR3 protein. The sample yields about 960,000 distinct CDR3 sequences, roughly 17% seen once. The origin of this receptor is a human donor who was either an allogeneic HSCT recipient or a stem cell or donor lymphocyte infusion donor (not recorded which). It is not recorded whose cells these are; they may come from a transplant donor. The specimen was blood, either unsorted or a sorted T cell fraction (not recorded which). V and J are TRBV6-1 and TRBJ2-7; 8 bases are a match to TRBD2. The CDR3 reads CASRDGGALYEQYF. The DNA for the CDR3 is TGTGCCAGCAGGGACGGGGGGGCTTTGTACGAGCAGTACTTC.